The 21 T cell receptor beta chains presented below share a single source sample, sequenced in a study of T cells after yellow fever vaccination. One entry per CDR3 protein results from TCRdb running MiXCR on the 5' RACE reads. Counted here are some 320,000 distinct CDR3 sequences, more than 8.5% occurring once; the ten biggest clones make up roughly 18%. The sample consisted of PBMCs, taken on the day of the first yellow fever vaccination. These receptor sequences come from a man between 18 and 35 years old who received the YFV17D yellow fever vaccine.

Only a few counts were recorded for this clonotype. V gene TRBV11-2 combines with J gene TRBJ2-2; D not certain. This CDR3 comprises 14 residues. V was pared by 7 bases and J by 1 base, with 10 bases between. CDR1 is SGHAT, CDR2 FQNNGV, per germline. Written as DNA, the CDR3 is TGTGCCAGCAACCTAGGGCAGAACACCGGGGAGCTGTTTTTT. Its translation: CASNLGQNTGELFF.

The rearrangement joins TRBV7-3 to TRBJ2-1; no firm D call. The CDR3 totals 14 residues. The germline CDR1 and CDR2 sequences are SGHTA and FQGTGA. Trimming stripped 5 bases from V and 4 bases from J, with 12 bases between. The CDR3 DNA sequence: TGTGCCAGCAGCCCCCAGGACGGATACAATGAGCAGTTCTTC. Translated, it gives CASSPQDGYNEQFF.

The J gene is TRBJ2-1, the V gene TRBV10-1; D is uncertain. CDR3 length equals 12 residues. With 6 bases removed from V and 6 bases from J, the gap between germline ends came to 9 bases. CDR1 WNHNN and CDR2 SYGVQD come from the germline V gene (reference sequence). The CDR3 coding sequence is TGCGCCAGCAGGGTTTCTGGCAATGAGCAGTTCTTC. This encodes CASRVSGNEQFF.

In this sample, this clonotype turned up a few times. The chain uses TRBV3-1 and TRBJ2-2; weak D call: TRBD2 (5 bases). This CDR3 region has 17 residues. Germline CDR1 is LGHDT and CDR2 is YNNKEL (reference sequence). Deletions cut 0 bases from V and 4 bases from J, with 15 bases between. CDR3 DNA: TGTGCCAGCAGCCAAGATCTTCCCGGACGGGGCACCGGGGAGCTGTTTTTT. It codes for CASSQDLPGRGTGELFF.

The chain has TRBV20-1 and TRBJ2-5; 7 bases fit TRBD1. V lost 6 bases to trimming and J lost 0 bases; unmatched junction nucleotides: 10. Germline V gene data show CDR1 as DFQATT and CDR2 as SNEGSKA (reference sequence). The CDR3 has 15 amino acids. CDR3 sequence reads: CSAITGEGYQETQYF. CDR3 coding DNA: TGCAGTGCCATAACAGGGGAAGGGTACCAAGAGACCCAGTACTTC.

This rearrangement joins TRBV20-1 to TRBJ2-5, with 7 bases identical to TRBD1. The V gene end was trimmed by 0 bases and the J gene end by 4 bases; junction bases not matched to a gene: 8. The CDR3 spans 15 residues. Germline values: CDR1 DFQATT, CDR2 SNEGSKA (reference sequence). CDR3 amino acids: CSAREPTGAGETQYF. The CDR3 DNA reads as TGCAGTGCTAGAGAGCCCACAGGGGCGGGAGAGACCCAGTACTTC.

This clonotype was recorded at least ten times. The gene calls are TRBV20-1 and TRBJ1-2; 11 bases map to TRBD1. After removal of 0 bases from V and 8 bases from J, the junction contained 5 bases not matched to a gene. Germline values: CDR1 DFQATT, CDR2 SNEGSKA (reference sequence). This CDR3 spans 14 amino acids. The CDR3 DNA reads as TGCAGTGCTAGAGATCAGGGACAGGGGGAAGGCTACACCTTC. Residues: CSARDQGQGEGYTF.

This clonotype was picked up a small number of times. This sequence joins TRBV20-1 and TRBJ2-5; unclear D gene. This CDR3 region has 12 residues. Germline V gives CDR1 DFQATT, CDR2 SNEGSKA (reference sequence). The V end lost 5 bases, the J end lost 3 bases, and 10 bases lay between the germline ends. In nucleotides, the CDR3 is TGCAGTGCTGTGGGGTGGAAAGAGACCCAGTACTTC. Translating it yields CSAVGWKETQYF.

The chain uses TRBV20-1 and TRBJ2-3, with 8 bases aligning to TRBD1. There are 13 residues in the CDR3. The ends lost 5 bases at V and 5 bases at J; junction bases unmatched: 6. CDR1 is DFQATT and CDR2 is SNEGSKA in the germline V gene (reference sequence). The CDR3 region has the DNA TGCAGTGCTGGGGGACAGGTGCAAGATACGCAGTATTTT. It is translated as CSAGGQVQDTQYF.

The rearrangement uses TRBV6-1 and TRBJ2-1; TRBD2 aligns across 9 bases. Germline-derived CDR1 and CDR2 are MNHNS and SASEGT. V lost 7 bases, J lost 1 base, and 8 bases stayed unmatched. The CDR3 spans 16 residues. The CDR3 nucleotides read TGTGCCAGCATTCTGGCGGGGGGGCCGTCCTACAATGAGCAGTTCTTC. Amino acids: CASILAGGPSYNEQFF.

This clonotype was picked up many times. The chain joins TRBV19 to TRBJ2-5; the D is unclear. The germline gives CDR1 LNHDA, CDR2 SQIVND (reference sequence). The V end was cut by 3 bases, the J end by 2 bases, with 13 bases between. The CDR3 covers 15 residues. The CDR3 region has the DNA TGTGCCAGTAGTATCCCGGCAGGTGCTCAAGAGACCCAGTACTTC. It yields the protein CASSIPAGAQETQYF.

Many counts were recorded for this clonotype. The rearrangement joins TRBV5-1 to TRBJ2-3; 8 positions agree with TRBD2. CDR1 and CDR2 from the germline V gene are SGHRS and YFSETQ. Germline trimming cut 0 bases from V and 4 bases from J; bases unmatched to any gene: 7. This CDR3 contains 16 residues. The CDR3 bases are TGCGCCAGCAGCTTGGGAAGTTCGGGGGGGCCAGATACGCAGTATTTT. It translates to CASSLGSSGGPDTQYF.

This clonotype has ten or more counts. CDR3 DNA sequence: TGTGCCAGCAGCCAAGCCTTACTAGCGGGGGGACACAATGAGCAGTTCTTC. It yields the protein CASSQALLAGGHNEQFF. The genes are TRBV4-2 and TRBJ2-1, with TRBD2 identical over 12 bases. Trimming at V came to 1 base and at J to 5 bases, leaving 6 bases not matched to a gene. Germline V lookup: CDR1 LGHNA, CDR2 YNFKEQ. The CDR3 contains 17 residues.

In this sample, this clonotype turned up a few times. This CDR3 reads CSVEDGQGHPYEQYF. DNA for the CDR3: TGCAGCGTTGAAGATGGCCAGGGACACCCCTACGAGCAGTACTTC. The J gene is TRBJ2-7, the V gene TRBV29-1; a possible D gene is TRBD1 (6 bases). The CDR3 consists of 15 residues. Trimming pared 0 bases from V and 2 bases from J, leaving 14 bases between. Germline assignment: CDR1 SQVTM and CDR2 ANQGSEA.

This clonotype was detected ten times or more. The chain has TRBV4-3 and TRBJ1-1; D remains unclear. V dropped 3 bases and J dropped 1 base, with 9 bases sitting between them. The CDR3 runs 14 residues. Germline V gene lookup returns CDR1 LGHNA and CDR2 YSLEER. DNA for the CDR3: TGCGCCAGCAGCCAGTCAACCGAGAACACTGAAGCTTTCTTT. Protein product: CASSQSTENTEAFF.

The sample holds a few counts of this clonotype. The gene calls are TRBV5-1 and TRBJ1-5, with D hard to call. The CDR3 runs 13 residues. CDR1 SGHRS and CDR2 YFSETQ come from the germline V gene. The ends were cut back, 4 bases at V and 7 bases at J, with 12 bases in the middle. In nucleotides, the CDR3 is TGCGCCAGCAGCCTGGACCCTGACCAGCCCCAGCATTTT. Translation: CASSLDPDQPQHF.

The chain joins TRBV7-2 to TRBJ2-5; possibly TRBD2 for D (5 bases). Germline loops: CDR1 SGHTA, CDR2 FQGNSA. The CDR3 sequence is 13 residues long. Trimming stripped 3 bases from V and 7 bases from J, with 12 bases between. The CDR3 sequence is CASSFDYPTTQYF. As DNA, the CDR3 is TGTGCCAGCAGCTTTGACTACCCGACGACCCAGTACTTC.

The rearrangement joins TRBV12-3 or TRBV12-4 to TRBJ1-2; 7 nucleotides match TRBD1. The CDR3 loop spans 15 amino acids. Germline trimming cut 5 bases from V and 3 bases from J; bases unmatched to any gene: 9. CDR3 nucleotide sequence: TGTGCCAGCAGTCTTAGGACAGGCGGCGACTATGGCTACACCTTC. Its protein is CASSLRTGGDYGYTF.

The rearrangement uses TRBV4-2 and TRBJ2-2; 7 bases line up with TRBD2. Trimming cost V 3 bases and J 4 bases; bases outside gene matches: 11. CDR3 size: 17 residues. Germline V gives CDR1 LGHNA, CDR2 YNFKEQ. The CDR3 DNA is TGTGCCAGCAGCCAGTTCGCGGGGGAGTCCGGCACCGGGGAGCTGTTTTTT. The encoded protein is CASSQFAGESGTGELFF.

This chain uses TRBV5-5 with TRBJ1-4; D is perhaps TRBD1 (5 bases). CDR3 length: 14 residues. CDR1 and CDR2 from the germline V gene are SGHKS and YYEKEE (reference sequence). Trimming shortened V by 1 base and J by 8 bases, and 12 bases separated the two germline ends. For the CDR3, the DNA is TGTGCCAGCAGCTTGCAGGGCCCAGGCGAAAAACTGTTTTTT. It specifies CASSLQGPGEKLFF.

A few counts support this clonotype. This chain joins TRBV4-1 and TRBJ2-7, with 12 nucleotides matching TRBD2. CDR3 length equals 16 residues. Trimming at V came to 2 bases and at J to 4 bases, leaving 6 bases not matched to a gene. Germline V CDR1 and CDR2: MGHRA, YSYEKL. The CDR3 DNA sequence: TGCGCCAGCAGCCAAACCGGGACTAGCGGGCGGTACGAGCAGTACGTC. It specifies CASSQTGTSGRYEQYV.